The clone carrying this TCR beta chain was seen a single time. Its target is unknown. This sample was included in a study of shared clonotypes between healthy human individuals. Study conclusions and caveats: With a handful of donors compared, 4% to 5.5% of naive CD4 clonotypes were shared. Only blood samples were collected, and tissue repertoires likely differ.

Germline assignment: CDR1 MNHEY and CDR2 SMNVEV (reference sequence). Trimming shortened V by 5 bases and J by 4 bases, and 24 bases separated the two germline ends. This CDR3 has 18 residues. Naive CD8 cells comprised CD45RO-negative, CCR7-positively selected cells, excluding terminally differentiated effector memory CD45RA+ cells. Replicate PCRs run on sorted subsets employed roughly 180 ng DNA, 25,000 to 35,000 T cell genomes. Here immunoSEQ multiplex PCR was the method, and the copy in TCRdb shows in-frame clones only, minus some. The table includes fewer than 700,000 clones, 85% to 95% detected once.

This sequence joins TRBV27 and TRBJ1-5; D not certain. The sample was naive CD8+ T cells sorted from blood. The source of this sequence is a woman aged 25 to 39 in good health. CDR3 in DNA: TGTGCCAGCAGTCCGTCACAGTATAGCCGGGTGTGGAATCAGCCCCAGCATTTT. It codes for CASSPSQYSRVWNQPQHF.